This T cell receptor beta chain was identified in a study of tumor and adjacent non-tumor tissue in lung cancer listed by TCRdb under 2018. Some background on the complete study: Of the cohort, 11 to 12 patients had adenocarcinoma, 2 had squamous cell carcinoma and 1 had small cell lung cancer. Some 30 paired specimens, one tumor and one normal lung sample per patient, were profiled by TCRbeta CDR3 sequencing. Using bulk TCRbeta repertoires from some 14 lung cancer patients, the study set lung tumor tissue side by side with matched distant non-tumor lung tissue. A total of fewer than 150 million productive TCRbeta reads were generated by sequencing, corresponding to an average of roughly 4.1 million reads per sample. Ages among the approximately 15 patients ranged from about 30 to 85 years, there were around 10 men and 5 women, and disease was at TNM stage I to III. What the study reported, not specific to this receptor: TCR diversity (inverse Simpson) was significantly higher in tumor than in normal lung tissue (431.37 vs 166.20, P = 0.0075, Mann-Whitney U test). The top 100 clones made up a significantly larger cumulative share of the repertoire in normal lung than in tumor tissue. With only roughly 14 patients in the cohort, the authors noted that larger samples and more detailed clinical data are needed. Because peripheral blood was not sequenced, blood TCRbeta repertoires in the lung cancer patients of the study were not examined. Neither the sequencing platform nor unique molecular identifiers are mentioned in the methods. TCR diversity was significantly higher in younger patients, and greater tumor TCR diversity was associated with shorter overall survival and shorter disease-free survival.

A word on this clonotype: Its antigen remains unidentified. Given the absence of the conserved phenylalanine or tryptophan at the CDR3 end, a read error is likely. Because the CDR3's place on the DNA is in doubt, the DNA is left out and the CDR3 is given as listed by TCRdb.

Library preparation used multiplex PCR. Sequencing used an Illumina HiSeq 2500. TCRbeta libraries were constructed through three rounds of nested PCR with primers (Table S4) according to protocols modified from ARM-PCR. Before sequencing, PCR products of 200-500 bp were cut from the gel and purified using the QIAquick gel extraction kit. As for how the authors treated the data: Trimmomatic was used to clean the reads, FLASH merged the cleaned reads into complete CDR3 sequences, and MiTCR assigned the sequences to V(D)J germline segments. VDJtools was used to compute clonal diversity as the inverse Simpson's index. Productive reads were defined as in-frame sequences without a premature stop codon. In TCRdb, the public reads were trimmed at Q25 with fastp and aligned with MiXCR, with productive beta chains retained. Every distinct CDR3 protein forms one entry, paired with its most common genes and DNA. What appears here as the V and J calls and clone size reflects TCRdb's work, not the paper's. This sample has tens of thousands of distinct CDR3 sequences in its table, and roughly 72% of those were observed once. Roughly 10% of the sample is held by the ten biggest clonotypes.

RNA was extracted from bulk unsorted tissue and checked for quality with a NanoDrop ND-1000 and an Agilent 2100. Newly diagnosed lung cancer patients without prior chemotherapy who had been admitted for thoracic surgery in China between August and November 2014 were enrolled as donors. Patients who had received previous radiotherapy or chemotherapy, or who had another concurrent cancer, were excluded from the study. Surgical tissue pieces of about 1-2.2 cm3 were preserved in RNAlater solution and stored at -80 °C until use. Via the germline V gene, CDR1 is SGHAT and CDR2 FQNNGV. Including both end residues, the CDR3 is 14 amino acids long.

The chain couples TRBV11-2 to TRBJ1-4; the DNA was not used to check the table's D call, TRBD1. The source of this sequence is a woman aged 35 to 49 with non-small cell lung cancer. Sequencing input: lung tumor tissue. The CDR3 in this case is CANSPGGLGERQFS.